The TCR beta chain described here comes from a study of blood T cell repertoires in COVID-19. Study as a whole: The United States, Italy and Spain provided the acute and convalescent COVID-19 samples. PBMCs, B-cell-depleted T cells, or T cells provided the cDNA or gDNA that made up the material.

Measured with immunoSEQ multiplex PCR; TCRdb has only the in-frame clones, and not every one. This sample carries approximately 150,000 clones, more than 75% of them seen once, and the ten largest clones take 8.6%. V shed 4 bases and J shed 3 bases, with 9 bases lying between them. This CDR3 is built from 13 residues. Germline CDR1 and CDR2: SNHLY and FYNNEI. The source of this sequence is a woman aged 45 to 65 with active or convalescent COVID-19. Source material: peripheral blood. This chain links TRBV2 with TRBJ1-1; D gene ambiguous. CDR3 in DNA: TGTGCCAGCAGTGTGTCGGTTTACACTGAAGCTTTCTTT. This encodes CASSVSVYTEAFF.